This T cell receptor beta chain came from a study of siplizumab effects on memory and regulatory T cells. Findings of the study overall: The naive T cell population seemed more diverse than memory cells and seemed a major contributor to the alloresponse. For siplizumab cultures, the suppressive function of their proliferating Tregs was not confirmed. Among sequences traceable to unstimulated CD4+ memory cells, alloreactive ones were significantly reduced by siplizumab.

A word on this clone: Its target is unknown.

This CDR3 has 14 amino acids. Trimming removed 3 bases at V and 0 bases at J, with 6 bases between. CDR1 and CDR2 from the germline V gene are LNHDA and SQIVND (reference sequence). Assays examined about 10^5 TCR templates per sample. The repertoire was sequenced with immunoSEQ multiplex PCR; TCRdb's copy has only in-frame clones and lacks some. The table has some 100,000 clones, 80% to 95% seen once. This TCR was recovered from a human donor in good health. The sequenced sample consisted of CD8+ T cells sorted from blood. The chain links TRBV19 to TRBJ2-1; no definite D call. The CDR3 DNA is TGTGCCAGTAGTATCGGAAGCTCCTACAATGAGCAGTTCTTC. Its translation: CASSIGSSYNEQFF.